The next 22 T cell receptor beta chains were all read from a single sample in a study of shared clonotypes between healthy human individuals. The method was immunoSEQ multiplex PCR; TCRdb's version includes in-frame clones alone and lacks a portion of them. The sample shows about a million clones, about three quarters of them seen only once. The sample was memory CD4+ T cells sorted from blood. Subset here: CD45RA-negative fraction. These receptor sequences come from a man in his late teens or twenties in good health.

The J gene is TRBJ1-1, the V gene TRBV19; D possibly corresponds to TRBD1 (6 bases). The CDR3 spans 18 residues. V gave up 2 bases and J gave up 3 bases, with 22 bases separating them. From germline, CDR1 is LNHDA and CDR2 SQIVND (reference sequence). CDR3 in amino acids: CASSIRAQGRPRDTEAFF. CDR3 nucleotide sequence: TGTGCCAGTAGTATACGGGCACAGGGAAGGCCCAGGGACACTGAAGCTTTCTTT. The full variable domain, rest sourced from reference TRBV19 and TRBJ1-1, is DGGITQSPKYLFRKEGQNVTLSCEQNLNHDAMYWYRQDPGQGLRLIYYSQIVNDFQKGDIAEGYSVSREKKESFPLTVTSAQKNPTAFYLCASSIRAQGRPRDTEAFFGQGTRLTVV.

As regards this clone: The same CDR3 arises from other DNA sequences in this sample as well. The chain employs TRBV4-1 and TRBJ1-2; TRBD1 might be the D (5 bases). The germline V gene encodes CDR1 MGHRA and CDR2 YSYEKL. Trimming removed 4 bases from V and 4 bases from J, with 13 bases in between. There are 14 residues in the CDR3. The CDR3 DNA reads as TGCGCCAGCAGCCCCAGTGGGGGATCCTATGGCTACACCTTC. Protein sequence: CASSPSGGSYGYTF.

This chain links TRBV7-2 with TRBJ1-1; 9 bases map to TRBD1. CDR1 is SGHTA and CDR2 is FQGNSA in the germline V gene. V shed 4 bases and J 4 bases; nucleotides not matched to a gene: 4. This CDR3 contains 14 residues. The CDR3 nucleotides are TGTGCCAGCAGCTACCTGACAGGGGGCACTGAAGCTTTCTTT. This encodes CASSYLTGGTEAFF.

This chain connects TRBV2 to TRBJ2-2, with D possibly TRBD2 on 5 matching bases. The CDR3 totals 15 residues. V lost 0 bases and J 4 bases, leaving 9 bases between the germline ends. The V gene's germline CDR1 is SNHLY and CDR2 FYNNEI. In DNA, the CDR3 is TGTGCCAGCAGTGAAGCTGCAAGCGGCACCGGGGAGCTGTTTTTT. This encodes CASSEAASGTGELFF. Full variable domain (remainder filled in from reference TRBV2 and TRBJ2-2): EPEVTQTPSHQVTQMGQEVILRCVPISNHLYFYWYRQILGQKVEFLVSFYNNEISEKSEIFDDQFSVERPDGSNFTLKIRSTKLEDSAMYFCASSEAASGTGELFFGEGSRLTVL.

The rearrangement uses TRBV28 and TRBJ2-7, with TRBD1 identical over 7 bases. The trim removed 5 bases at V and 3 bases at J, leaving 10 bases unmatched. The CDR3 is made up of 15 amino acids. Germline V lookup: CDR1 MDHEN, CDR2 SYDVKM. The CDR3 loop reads CASSGPGQLYYEQYF. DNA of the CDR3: TGTGCCAGCAGTGGCCCGGGACAGTTGTACTACGAGCAGTACTTC.

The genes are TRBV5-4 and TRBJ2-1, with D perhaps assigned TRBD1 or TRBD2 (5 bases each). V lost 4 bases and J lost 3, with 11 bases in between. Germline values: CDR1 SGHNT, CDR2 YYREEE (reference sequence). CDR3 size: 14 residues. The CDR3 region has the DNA TGTGCCAGCAGCCCGGGGCAGGGCTACAATGAGCAGTTCTTC. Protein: CASSPGQGYNEQFF.

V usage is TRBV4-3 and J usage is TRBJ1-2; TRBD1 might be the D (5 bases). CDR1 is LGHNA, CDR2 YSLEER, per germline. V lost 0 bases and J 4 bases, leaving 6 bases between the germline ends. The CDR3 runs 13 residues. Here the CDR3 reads CASSQDRVYGYTF. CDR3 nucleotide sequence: TGCGCCAGCAGCCAAGACAGGGTCTATGGCTACACCTTC.

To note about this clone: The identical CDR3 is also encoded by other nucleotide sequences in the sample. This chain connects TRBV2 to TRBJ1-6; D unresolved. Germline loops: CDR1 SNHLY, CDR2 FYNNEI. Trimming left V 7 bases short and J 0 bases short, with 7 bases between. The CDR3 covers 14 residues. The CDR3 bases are TGTGCCAGCATCAGGAGCTCCTATAATTCACCCCTCCACTTT. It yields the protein CASIRSSYNSPLHF. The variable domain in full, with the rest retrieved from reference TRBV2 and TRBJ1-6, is EPEVTQTPSHQVTQMGQEVILRCVPISNHLYFYWYRQILGQKVEFLVSFYNNEISEKSEIFDDQFSVERPDGSNFTLKIRSTKLEDSAMYFCASIRSSYNSPLHFGNGTRLTVT.

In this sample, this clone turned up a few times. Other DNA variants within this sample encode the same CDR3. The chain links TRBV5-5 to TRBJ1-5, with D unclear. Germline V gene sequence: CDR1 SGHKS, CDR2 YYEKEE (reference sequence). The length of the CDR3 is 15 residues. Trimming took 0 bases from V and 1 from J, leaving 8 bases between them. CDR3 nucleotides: TGTGCCAGCAGCTTGGGGCCCGCGAGCAATCAGCCCCAGCATTTT. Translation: CASSLGPASNQPQHF. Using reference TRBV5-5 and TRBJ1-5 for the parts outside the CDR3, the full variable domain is DAGVTQSPTHLIKTRGQQVTLRCSPISGHKSVSWYQQVLGQGPQFIFQYYEKEERGRGNFPDRFSARQFPNYSSELNVNALLLGDSALYLCASSLGPASNQPQHFGDGTRLSIL.

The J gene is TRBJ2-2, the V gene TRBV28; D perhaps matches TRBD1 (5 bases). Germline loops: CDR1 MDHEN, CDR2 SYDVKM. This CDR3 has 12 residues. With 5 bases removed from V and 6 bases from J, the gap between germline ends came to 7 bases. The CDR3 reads CASSPQAGELFF. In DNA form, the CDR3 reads TGTGCCAGCAGTCCACAGGCCGGGGAGCTGTTTTTT.

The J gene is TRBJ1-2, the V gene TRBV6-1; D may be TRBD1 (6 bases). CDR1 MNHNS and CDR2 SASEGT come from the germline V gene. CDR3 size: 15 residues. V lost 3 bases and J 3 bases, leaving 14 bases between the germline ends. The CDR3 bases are TGTGCCAGCAGTGAGGGTAGAGGGACATACTATGGCTACACCTTC. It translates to CASSEGRGTYYGYTF.

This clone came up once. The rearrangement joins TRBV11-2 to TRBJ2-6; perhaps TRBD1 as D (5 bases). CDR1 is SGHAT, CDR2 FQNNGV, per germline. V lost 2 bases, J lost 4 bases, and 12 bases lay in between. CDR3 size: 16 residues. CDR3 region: CASSLRLGLGANVLTF. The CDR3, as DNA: TGTGCCAGCAGCTTAAGGCTGGGGCTCGGGGCCAACGTCCTGACTTTC.

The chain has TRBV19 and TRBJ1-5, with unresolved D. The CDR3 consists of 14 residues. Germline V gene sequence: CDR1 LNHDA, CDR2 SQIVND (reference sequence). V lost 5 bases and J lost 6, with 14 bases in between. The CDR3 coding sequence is TGTGCCAGTAGTCTTGAACTCGTGGCTCAGCCCCAGCATTTT. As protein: CASSLELVAQPQHF.

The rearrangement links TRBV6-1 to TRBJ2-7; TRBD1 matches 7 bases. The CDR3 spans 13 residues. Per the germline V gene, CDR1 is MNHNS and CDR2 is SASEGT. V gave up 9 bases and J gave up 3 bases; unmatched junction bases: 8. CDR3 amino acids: CASYNRGLYEQYF. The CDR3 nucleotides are TGTGCCAGTTATAACAGGGGCCTCTACGAGCAGTACTTC.

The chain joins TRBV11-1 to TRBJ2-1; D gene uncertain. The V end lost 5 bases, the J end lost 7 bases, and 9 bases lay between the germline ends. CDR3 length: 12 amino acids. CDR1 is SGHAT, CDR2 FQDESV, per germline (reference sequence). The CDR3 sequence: CASSAHGNEQFF. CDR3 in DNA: TGTGCCAGCAGCGCACACGGAAATGAGCAGTTCTTC.

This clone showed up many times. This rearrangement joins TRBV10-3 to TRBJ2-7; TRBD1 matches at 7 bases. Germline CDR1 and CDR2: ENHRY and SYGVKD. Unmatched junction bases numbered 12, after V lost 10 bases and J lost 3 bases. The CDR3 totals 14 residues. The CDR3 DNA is TGTGCCACCCAGGACAGGACGAATGACTACGAGCAGTACTTC. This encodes CATQDRTNDYEQYF.

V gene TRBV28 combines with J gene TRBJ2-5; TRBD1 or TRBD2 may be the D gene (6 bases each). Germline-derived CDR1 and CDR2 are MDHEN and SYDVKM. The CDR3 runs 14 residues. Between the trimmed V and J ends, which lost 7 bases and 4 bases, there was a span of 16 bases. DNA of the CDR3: TGTGCCAGCAACCCCCGGGGGCGAGGAGAGACCCAGTACTTC. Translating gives CASNPRGRGETQYF.

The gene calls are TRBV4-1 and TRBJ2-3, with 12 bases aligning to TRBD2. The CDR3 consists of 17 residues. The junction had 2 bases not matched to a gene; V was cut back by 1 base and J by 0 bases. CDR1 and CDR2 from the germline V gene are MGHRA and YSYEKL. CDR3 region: CASSQGLAGGSTDTQYF. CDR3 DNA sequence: TGCGCCAGCAGCCAAGGCCTAGCGGGAGGGAGCACAGATACGCAGTATTTT.

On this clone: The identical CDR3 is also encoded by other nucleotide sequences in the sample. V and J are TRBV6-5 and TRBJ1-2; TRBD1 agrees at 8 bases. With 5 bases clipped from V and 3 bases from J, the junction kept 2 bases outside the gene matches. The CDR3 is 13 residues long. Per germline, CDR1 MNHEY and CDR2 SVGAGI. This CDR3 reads CASSPDRDYGYTF. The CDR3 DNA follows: TGTGCCAGCAGTCCGGACAGGGACTATGGCTACACCTTC.

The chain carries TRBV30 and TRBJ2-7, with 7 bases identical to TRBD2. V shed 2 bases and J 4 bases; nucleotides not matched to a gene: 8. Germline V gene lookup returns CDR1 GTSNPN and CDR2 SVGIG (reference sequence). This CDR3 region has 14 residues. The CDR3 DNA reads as TGTGCCTGGAGTCTGGGGGGGACTCAATACGAGCAGTACTTC. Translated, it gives CAWSLGGTQYEQYF.

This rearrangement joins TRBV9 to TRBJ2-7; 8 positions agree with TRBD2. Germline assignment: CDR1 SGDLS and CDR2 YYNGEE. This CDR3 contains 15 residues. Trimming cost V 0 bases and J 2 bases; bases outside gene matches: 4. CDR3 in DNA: TGTGCCAGCAGCGTAGCAGCGGGAGAACCCTACGAGCAGTACTTC. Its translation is CASSVAAGEPYEQYF.

The CDR3 loop is CASSAGTQSYYGYTF. In DNA, the CDR3 is TGTGCCAGCAGTGCCGGGACACAATCTTACTATGGCTACACCTTC. The rearrangement joins TRBV6-1 to TRBJ1-2; maybe TRBD1 (6 bases). Trimming shortened V by 4 bases and J by 3 bases, and 15 bases separated the two germline ends. Germline V gene data show CDR1 as MNHNS and CDR2 as SASEGT. This CDR3 has 15 amino acids.